The rows below give T cell receptor beta chains drawn from one sample of a study of memory CD4+ T cells and cytomegalovirus serostatus. Clones were sequenced by immunoSEQ multiplex PCR, and TCRdb holds only the in-frame ones, with some missing. Seen here are about 75,000 clones, 78% observed once, and the top ten hold about 2.5%. The sequencing sample was made of memory CD4+ T cells from blood. These receptors were taken from an adult in good health and CMV-seropositive. Both conserved end residues are part of each CDR3. A D gene is named only where the DNA matches it firmly. Size tells how often a clone was seen (once, few, many) or the class of an expanded clone, and some rows leave it out.

clone size	V gene	D gene	J gene	CDR3 length	CDR3 DNA	CDR3 protein
-	TRBV7-8	-	TRBJ2-5	14	TGTGCCAGCAGCTTTGGGGGCCCGGCGGAGACCCAGTACTTC	CASSFGGPAETQYF
-	TRBV30	TRBD1	TRBJ1-5	16	TGTGCCTGGAGTGTACCGGGGCCAGGGGGCGATCAGCCCCAGCATTTT	CAWSVPGPGGDQPQHF
-	TRBV30	TRBD2	TRBJ2-1	16	TGTGCCTGGAGTGTAGCGGGAGGATCCCCCTACAATGAGCAGTTCTTC	CAWSVAGGSPYNEQFF
-	TRBV2	TRBD1	TRBJ1-4	15	TGTGCCAGCAAGAGGGACAGAGCAACTAATGAAAAACTGTTTTTT	CASKRDRATNEKLFF
-	TRBV5-5	-	TRBJ2-7	15	TGTGCCAGCAGCTTGGGCAGGGCTTGGATAGACGAGCAGTACTTC	CASSLGRAWIDEQYF
-	TRBV19	-	TRBJ1-5	13	TGTGCCAGTAGTTACAGGGCTAATCAGCCCCAGCATTTT	CASSYRANQPQHF
-	TRBV7-2	-	TRBJ2-3	12	TGTGCCAGCAGCTTACTAGCGGATACGCAGTATTTT	CASSLLADTQYF
-	TRBV28	-	TRBJ1-1	13	TGTGCCAGCAGTTTCCAGGGGCAGACTGAAGCTTTCTTT	CASSFQGQTEAFF
-	TRBV10-3	TRBD2	TRBJ2-5	17	TGTGCCATCAGTGAAAATAGAGGCGGGAGGGCCCTCGAGACCCAGTACTTC	CAISENRGGRALETQYF
once	TRBV21-1	-	TRBJ2-7	13	TGTGCCAGCAGCAAAGGTACAGGGGGCGAGCAGTACTTC	CASSKGTGGEQYF
-	TRBV5-1	-	TRBJ2-3	17	TGCGCCAGCAGCTTGGCGGGGGCGCGAGGCCACACAGATACGCAGTATTTT	CASSLAGARGHTDTQYF
-	TRBV18	-	TRBJ2-7	13	TGTGCCAGCTCACCCCCCCGGGACTTTGAGCAGTACTTC	CASSPPRDFEQYF
-	TRBV5-1	-	TRBJ2-2	15	TGCGCCAGCAGCCCGGGGGTGGTGTCCACCGGGGAGCTGTTTTTT	CASSPGVVSTGELFF
-	TRBV6-6	-	TRBJ1-2	14	TGTGCCAGCTACGGACCGACAGGTTACTATGGCTACACCTTC	CASYGPTGYYGYTF
few	TRBV19	TRBD1	TRBJ2-4	15	TGTGCCAGTAGCCCGGGACAGGGGGTGGGAAACATTCAGTACTTC	CASSPGQGVGNIQYF
-	TRBV4-3	-	TRBJ1-4	15	TGCGCCAGCAGGTACACCGGCCAAACTAATGAAAAACTGTTTTTT	CASRYTGQTNEKLFF
-	TRBV4-3	-	TRBJ1-4	17	TGCGCCAGCAGCCAAGATCATTCGGCAGCCTCTAATGAAAAACTGTTTTTT	CASSQDHSAASNEKLFF